The clone carrying this T cell receptor beta chain was detected a few times. The data belong to a study of blood T cells in healthy people across ages. Primers used in a second PCR of roughly 6 to 12 cycles were a sample-barcoded 5' primer and a J-beta primer mix. TCRdb independently ran MiXCR on the 5' RACE reads; one entry per CDR3 protein. The sample shows approximately 1,000,000 distinct CDR3 sequences, approximately 38% of them seen only once. The V end lost 3 bases, the J end lost 0 bases, and 15 bases lay between the germline ends. Germline V gives CDR1 DFQATT, CDR2 SNEGSKA (reference sequence). This CDR3 has 16 amino acids.

This receptor was identified in a man younger than 35 in good health. V is TRBV20-1 and J is TRBJ2-4; no definite D call. The sequenced sample consisted of blood. The CDR3 spells CSASFSPLLAKNIQYF. CDR3 bases: TGCAGTGCTAGCTTCAGCCCCCTATTAGCCAAAAACATTCAGTACTTC.